These 9 T cell receptor beta chains were all obtained from the same sample, sequenced in a study of T-cell reconstitution after alpha-beta-depleted transplantation in children. Preparation of the TCRbeta library was carried out with unique molecular identifiers. TCRdb called the PCR reads again in MiXCR, with one record for every CDR3 protein. The table has approximately 190,000 distinct CDR3 sequences, approximately 8.4% seen once; the top ten hold about 40%. The sample was PBMCs, mostly from graft donor cells, taken 360 days after TCRalphabeta/CD19-depleted stem cell transplant. These receptors were collected from a male patient aged 2-9 years who had a stem cell transplant for acute myeloid leukemia, so the T cells may come from the graft donor.

The V gene is TRBV6-6, the J gene TRBJ2-7, with D unclear. Germline lookup yields CDR1 MNHNY and CDR2 SVGAGI (reference sequence). The CDR3 length is 13 residues. Between the trimmed V and J ends, which lost 2 bases and 0 bases, there was a span of 5 bases. This CDR3 is CASSYRPSYEQYV. The CDR3 DNA is TGTGCCAGCAGTTACCGTCCCTCCTACGAGCAGTACGTC.

The table lists this clonotype with many counts. The chain combines TRBV12-3 or TRBV12-4 with TRBJ2-1; D is ambiguous. The CDR3 has 12 amino acids. V lost 7 bases, J lost 6 bases, and 10 bases lay in between. Written as DNA, the CDR3 is TGTGCCAGCACCCTCGGAGTCAATGAGCAGTTCTTC. Amino acids: CASTLGVNEQFF.

This clonotype was recorded at least ten times. This chain joins TRBV20-1 and TRBJ1-1; tentative D call: TRBD1 (6 bases). CDR1 and CDR2 from the germline V gene are DFQATT and SNEGSKA (reference sequence). This CDR3 has 14 residues. The V gene lost 6 bases and the J gene lost 0 bases, with 14 bases spanning the gap. The CDR3 nucleotides are TGCAGTGCCACGGAGGGGGGCCTGAACACTGAAGCTTTCTTT. This gives the protein CSATEGGLNTEAFF.

This clonotype was detected a few times. This chain links TRBV20-1 with TRBJ2-7, with TRBD2 matching over 8 bases. CDR3 length: 15 residues. Trimming removed 6 bases from V and 5 bases from J; junction bases left unmatched: 15. The germline CDR1 and CDR2 sequences are DFQATT and SNEGSKA (reference sequence). CDR3 in amino acids: CSAPSQRESVHEQYF. CDR3 bases: TGCAGTGCCCCTTCCCAGCGGGAGAGCGTGCACGAGCAGTACTTC.

This clonotype has more than one count but fewer than ten. V gene TRBV12-3 or TRBV12-4 combines with J gene TRBJ2-1, with 10 bases matching TRBD2. This CDR3 spans 15 amino acids. Unmatched junction bases numbered 8, after V lost 4 bases and J lost 8 bases. DNA of the CDR3: TGTGCCAGCAGTTCCGAAGCGGGGGGGCCTCATGAGCAGTTCTTC. Its translation is CASSSEAGGPHEQFF.

The V call is TRBV7-9, the J call TRBJ1-6; D uncertain. The CDR3 totals 12 residues. The ends were cut back, 3 bases at V and 9 bases at J, with 6 bases in the middle. From germline, CDR1 is SEHNR and CDR2 FQNEAQ (reference sequence). The CDR3 region is CASSLGISPLHF. As DNA, the CDR3 is TGTGCCAGCAGCTTGGGGATTTCACCCCTCCACTTT.

This clonotype was observed many times. V and J are TRBV5-1 and TRBJ2-3; 7 bases fit TRBD1. In germline, CDR1 is SGHRS, CDR2 YFSETQ. The CDR3 covers 16 residues. With 4 bases clipped from V and 2 bases from J, the junction kept 10 bases outside the gene matches. CDR3: CASSPNPGQITDTQYF. For the CDR3, the DNA is TGCGCCAGCAGCCCAAACCCGGGACAGATCACAGATACGCAGTATTTT. Full variable domain (remainder filled in from reference TRBV5-1 and TRBJ2-3): KAGVTQTPRYLIKTRGQQVTLSCSPISGHRSVSWYQQTPGQGLQFLFEYFSETQRNKGNFPGRFSGRQFSNSRSEMNVSTLELGDSALYLCASSPNPGQITDTQYFGPGTRLTVL.

This chain joins TRBV4-2 and TRBJ2-5; D is ambiguous. CDR1 and CDR2 (germline): LGHNA, YNFKEQ. The CDR3 is 15 amino acids. V was shortened by 0 bases and J by 1 base, with 9 bases between the two germline ends. CDR3 region: CASSQDPQLQETQYF. CDR3 sequence (DNA): TGTGCCAGCAGCCAAGATCCCCAGCTCCAAGAGACCCAGTACTTC.

V and J are TRBV12-3 or TRBV12-4 and TRBJ2-7, with 9 bases aligning to TRBD1. The CDR3 extends over 16 amino acids. Trimming took 3 bases from V and 4 from J; bases not matched to a gene: 10. In DNA, the CDR3 is TGTGCCAGCAGTTTTGACCGGGACAGGGAATCTTACGAGCAGTACTTC. This gives the protein CASSFDRDRESYEQYF.